A single sample gave rise to the 15 T cell receptor beta chains below, sequenced in a study of cytomegalovirus exposure and HLA in healthy donors. Primers included in the PCR were 60 Vbeta and 13 Jbeta primers. Method: immunoSEQ multiplex PCR; TCRdb's copy keeps in-frame clones and lacks some. The sample lists 160,000 or so clones, around 80% seen once, with roughly 1.9% in the top ten. Sequenced: PBMCs. All receptors derive from a man aged 40-49 years in good health and CMV-seronegative.

The V and J genes are TRBV2 and TRBJ2-7, with 9 bases fitting TRBD2. The CDR3 covers 15 residues. The V segment lost 2 bases and the J segment 7 bases; nucleotides outside the gene matches: 9. Looked up from germline, CDR1 is SNHLY and CDR2 is FYNNEI. CDR3 protein: CASSEQIAGVGEQYF. CDR3 in DNA: TGTGCCAGCAGTGAACAAATAGCGGGAGTAGGTGAGCAGTACTTC. The whole variable domain, remainder taken from reference TRBV2 and TRBJ2-7, is EPEVTQTPSHQVTQMGQEVILRCVPISNHLYFYWYRQILGQKVEFLVSFYNNEISEKSEIFDDQFSVERPDGSNFTLKIRSTKLEDSAMYFCASSEQIAGVGEQYFGPGTRLTVT.

The chain has TRBV14 and TRBJ2-3; a weak D match, TRBD1 (5 bases). Germline CDR1 is SGHDN and CDR2 is FVKESK. V was shortened by 0 bases and J by 5 bases, with 18 bases between the two germline ends. This CDR3 contains 17 residues. Here the CDR3 reads CASSQDIREQGKDTQYF. The DNA of the CDR3 is TGTGCCAGCAGCCAAGACATTCGAGAGCAGGGAAAAGATACGCAGTATTTT.

V is TRBV5-4 and J is TRBJ2-6; TRBD1 agrees at 10 bases. Germline CDR1 is SGHNT and CDR2 is YYREEE (reference sequence). The CDR3 has 18 residues. V shed 4 bases, J shed 4 bases, and the junction held 11 bases outside the gene matches. The CDR3 loop reads CASSGWTGGVSGANVLTF. The CDR3 DNA reads as TGTGCCAGCAGCGGCTGGACAGGGGGTGTATCGGGGGCCAACGTCCTGACTTTC.

This chain uses TRBV5-8 with TRBJ1-5; D is undetermined. Trimming pared 4 bases from V and 7 bases from J, leaving 18 bases between. CDR1 is SGHTS, CDR2 YDEGEE, per germline. The CDR3 runs to 15 residues. CDR3 DNA: TGTGCCAGCAGCCTATCCGGGGAATCGGGGCAGCCCCAGCATTTT. This gives the protein CASSLSGESGQPQHF.

The chain combines TRBV28 with TRBJ1-1; 7 bases are shared with TRBD1. The germline gives CDR1 MDHEN, CDR2 SYDVKM. There are 15 residues in the CDR3. The V and J ends lost 5 bases and 1 base, in that order; junction bases with no gene match: 7. The CDR3 DNA reads TGTGCCAGCAGTCTGTACAGGGGAACGAACACTGAAGCTTTCTTT. It yields the protein CASSLYRGTNTEAFF.

The chain combines TRBV7-9 with TRBJ2-1; D is ambiguous. The germline V gene encodes CDR1 SEHNR and CDR2 FQNEAQ (reference sequence). Trimming pared 0 bases from V and 10 bases from J, leaving 7 bases between. The CDR3 consists of 12 residues. The CDR3 nucleotides read TGTGCCAGCAGCTTAGCCTTAGTAGAGCAGTTCTTC. This translates into CASSLALVEQFF.

The rearrangement joins TRBV5-1 to TRBJ2-1; 8 bases fit TRBD2. This CDR3 region has 16 residues. V was pared by 3 bases and J by 8 bases, with 13 bases of the junction left unmatched. In germline, CDR1 is SGHRS, CDR2 YFSETQ. CDR3 residues: CASSYRTSLIGDEQFF. The CDR3 coding sequence is TGCGCCAGCAGCTACAGGACTAGCTTAATTGGTGATGAGCAGTTCTTC. Combining the CDR3 with reference TRBV5-1 and TRBJ2-1 gives the whole variable domain KAGVTQTPRYLIKTRGQQVTLSCSPISGHRSVSWYQQTPGQGLQFLFEYFSETQRNKGNFPGRFSGRQFSNSRSEMNVSTLELGDSALYLCASSYRTSLIGDEQFFGPGTRLTVL.

This chain links TRBV2 with TRBJ2-1; weak D call: TRBD2 (7 bases). Trimming shortened V by 10 bases and J by 6 bases, and 16 bases separated the two germline ends. The germline CDR1 and CDR2 sequences are SNHLY and FYNNEI. CDR3 length: 13 residues. CDR3 nucleotides: TGTGCCACCACGGGGGGCCGGAGCAATGAGCAGTTCTTC. Amino acids: CATTGGRSNEQFF.

The chain recombines TRBV6-5 with TRBJ2-3; D perhaps matches TRBD2 (5 bases). The CDR3 extends over 15 amino acids. Trimming left V 6 bases short and J 0 bases short, with 13 bases between. The germline V gene has CDR1 MNHEY and CDR2 SVGAGI. CDR3 protein: CASSRFSESTDTQYF. For the CDR3, the DNA is TGTGCCAGCAGCCGATTTAGCGAGAGCACAGATACGCAGTATTTT.

The chain joins TRBV5-8 to TRBJ2-3; D is unclear. This CDR3 spans 12 amino acids. Looked up from germline, CDR1 is SGHTS and CDR2 is YDEGEE. Trimming shortened V by 2 bases and J by 9 bases, and 10 bases separated the two germline ends. This CDR3 is CASSLAAPTQYF. As DNA, the CDR3 is TGTGCCAGCAGCTTAGCTGCGCCGACGCAGTATTTT.

This clone was counted once. The chain couples TRBV2 to TRBJ1-1, with unresolved D. The germline V and J ends were trimmed by 4 bases and 10 bases, with 13 bases remaining between them. CDR1 is SNHLY, CDR2 FYNNEI, per germline. The CDR3 consists of 12 residues. The CDR3 DNA is TGTGCCAGCAGTGGATACCGCGGGAGAGCTTTCTTT. Amino acid sequence: CASSGYRGRAFF.

About this clone itself: At one end the junction does not follow the germline gene, possibly because of a read error. The chain uses TRBV7-7 and TRBJ2-1, with TRBD1 identical over 11 bases. This CDR3 spans 15 amino acids. Germline V gene sequence: CDR1 SSHAT, CDR2 FNYEAQ (reference sequence). The CDR3 DNA reads as TGTGCTAGCAGCCTCCGGACAGGGGGCTTCAATGAGCAGTTCTTC. Protein product: CASSLRTGGFNEQFF.

This clone was observed a handful of times. The chain is built from TRBV6-4 and TRBJ2-2; D unresolved. There are 15 residues in the CDR3. The germline V gene has CDR1 MRHNA and CDR2 SNTAGT. Trimming took off 2 bases at V and 5 bases at J, with 12 bases between the two ends. CDR3 in DNA: TGTGCCAGCAGTGACGAAGCGAGTAATACCGGGGAGCTGTTTTTT. The encoded protein is CASSDEASNTGELFF.

This rearrangement joins TRBV14 to TRBJ2-7; tentatively, D is TRBD2 (5 bases). The ends were cut back, 3 bases at V and 6 bases at J, with 6 bases in the middle. This CDR3 comprises 11 residues. The germline V gene encodes CDR1 SGHDN and CDR2 FVKESK. This CDR3 reads CASSHGSEQYF. In nucleotides, the CDR3 is TGTGCCAGCAGCCATGGGAGCGAGCAGTACTTC.

The rearrangement uses TRBV4-2 and TRBJ1-2; 9 positions match TRBD1. V shed 1 base, J shed 0 bases, and the junction held 6 bases outside the gene matches. In germline, CDR1 is LGHNA, CDR2 YNFKEQ. The CDR3 length is 17 residues. The CDR3 loop is CASSQAGRTGANYGYTF. CDR3 sequence (DNA): TGTGCCAGCAGCCAAGCCGGCCGGACAGGGGCTAACTATGGCTACACCTTC.